The clone carrying this T cell receptor beta chain was observed many times. The source of the sample is a study of T cells in Graves' hyperthyroidism and ophthalmopathy. Study in general: Blood from the periphery was taken at initial diagnosis, before any treatment.

In patients aged 18 to 65, hyperthyroidism was newly diagnosed, with duration under 2 months. Germline lookup yields CDR1 SGHVS and CDR2 FQNEAQ. The CDR3 contains 15 residues. The ends were cut back, 2 bases at V and 7 bases at J, with 14 bases in the middle. Template material for amplifying TCR beta CDR3 regions consisted of RNA transcripts. An initial round of RT-PCR targeting the TCR CDR3 relied on the HTBI primer set. TCRdb re-called the multiplex PCR reads through MiXCR, storing one row per CDR3 protein. Of 300,000 to 400,000 distinct CDR3 sequences listed, 13% were seen once; the top ten hold around 9.2%.

This TCR came from a woman younger than 30 with Graves' hyperthyroidism. The sample comprised blood. This rearrangement joins TRBV7-8 to TRBJ1-4; tentatively, D is TRBD1 (5 bases). The CDR3 region has the DNA TGTGCCAGCAGCTTATCTGGGGGGTCAGGTGAAAAACTGTTTTTT. Residues: CASSLSGGSGEKLFF.